Following are 11 T cell receptor beta chains from one sample sequenced in a study of shared clonotypes between healthy human individuals. CD8 cells classed as naive were CD45RO-negative and positively selected for CCR7, excluding terminally differentiated effector memory CD45RA+ cells. Here immunoSEQ multiplex PCR was the method, and the copy in TCRdb shows in-frame clones only, minus some. The table shows around 600,000 clones, with 90% to 95% occurring only once. The sequencing input was naive CD8+ T cells sorted from blood. All receptors come from a woman in her 30s in good health.

As for this clone: Other DNA sequences from this sample encode an identical CDR3 as well. The V call is TRBV27, the J call TRBJ2-7; 7 nucleotides match TRBD2. The trim removed 6 bases at V and 3 bases at J, leaving 5 bases unmatched. Germline CDR1 is MNHEY and CDR2 is SMNVEV (reference sequence). The CDR3 totals 13 residues. Here the CDR3 DNA reads TGTGCCAGCAGGGGAGGGACGGGCTACGAGCAGTACTTC. Protein: CASRGGTGYEQYF.

The chain has TRBV28 and TRBJ2-3; D might be TRBD2 (5 bases). Trimming removed 5 bases at V and 5 bases at J, with 17 bases between. The CDR3 is made up of 15 amino acids. Germline assignment: CDR1 MDHEN and CDR2 SYDVKM. The CDR3 coding sequence is TGTGCCAGCAGTCTAGTTAGAGGGCCTTTAGATACGCAGTATTTT. Translated, it gives CASSLVRGPLDTQYF.

This clone was seen just once. This rearrangement joins TRBV2 to TRBJ1-2; no definite D call. The germline CDR1 and CDR2 sequences are SNHLY and FYNNEI. The CDR3 has 16 residues. V lost 2 bases and J 3 bases, leaving 16 bases between the germline ends. The CDR3 sequence: CASSESPAWRDYGYTF. Here the CDR3 DNA reads TGTGCCAGCAGTGAATCCCCCGCCTGGAGGGACTATGGCTACACCTTC. The entire variable domain, with the rest obtained from reference TRBV2 and TRBJ1-2, is as follows: EPEVTQTPSHQVTQMGQEVILRCVPISNHLYFYWYRQILGQKVEFLVSFYNNEISEKSEIFDDQFSVERPDGSNFTLKIRSTKLEDSAMYFCASSESPAWRDYGYTFGSGTRLTVV.

V gene TRBV13 combines with J gene TRBJ2-5; 11 bases fit TRBD2. The junction had 2 bases not matched to a gene; V was cut back by 1 base and J by 1 base. The CDR3 runs to 16 residues. Germline V gene data show CDR1 as PRHDT and CDR2 as FYEKMQ (reference sequence). CDR3 sequence (DNA): TGTGCCAGCAGCTTAGTAGCGGGAGGGTTCCAAGAGACCCAGTACTTC. Residues: CASSLVAGGFQETQYF.

The rearrangement uses TRBV7-9 and TRBJ2-3; maybe TRBD2 (7 bases). From germline, CDR1 is SEHNR and CDR2 FQNEAQ (reference sequence). The CDR3 is 16 amino acids. V dropped 6 bases and J dropped 5 bases, with 21 bases sitting between them. CDR3 region: CASRHLGGGAKDTQYF. The CDR3 DNA reads as TGTGCCAGCAGGCACCTGGGCGGGGGCGCGAAAGATACGCAGTATTTT. The variable domain in full, with the rest retrieved from reference TRBV7-9 and TRBJ2-3, is DTGVSQNPRHKITKRGQNVTFRCDPISEHNRLYWYRQTLGQGPEFLTYFQNEAQLEKSRLLSDRFSAERPKGSFSTLEIQRTEQGDSAMYLCASRHLGGGAKDTQYFGPGTRLTVL.

The chain has TRBV5-6 and TRBJ2-3; D possibly matches TRBD1 or TRBD2 (5 bases each). The CDR3 covers 16 residues. Germline CDR1 SGHDT, CDR2 YYEEEE. Trimming took off 4 bases at V and 2 bases at J, with 17 bases between the two ends. CDR3 bases: TGTGCCAGCAGCCCCTGGGGGACGTTTATCACAGATACGCAGTATTTT. Residues: CASSPWGTFITDTQYF.

This clone was seen a single time. The chain joins TRBV7-8 to TRBJ1-5, with 9 bases identical to TRBD1. Germline-derived CDR1 and CDR2 are SGHVS and FQNEAQ. The trim removed 0 bases at V and 9 bases at J, leaving 6 bases unmatched. CDR3 size: 15 residues. CDR3: CASSLARTGAGPQHF. The CDR3 DNA reads TGTGCCAGCAGCTTAGCGCGGACAGGGGCCGGGCCCCAGCATTTT.

The rearrangement links TRBV28 to TRBJ2-3; no firm D call. CDR1 is MDHEN and CDR2 is SYDVKM in the germline V gene. CDR3 length: 13 amino acids. V was pared by 3 bases and J by 2 bases, with 6 bases between. The CDR3 sequence: CASSLRYTDTQYF. CDR3 nucleotide sequence: TGTGCCAGCAGTTTGAGGTACACAGATACGCAGTATTTT.

The chain uses TRBV2 and TRBJ1-5; 8 bases match TRBD1. CDR1 and CDR2 from the germline V gene are SNHLY and FYNNEI. The CDR3 loop spans 16 amino acids. The ends lost 2 bases at V and 6 bases at J; junction bases unmatched: 9. CDR3 sequence reads: CASSESLTGVGQPQHF. The DNA of the CDR3 is TGTGCCAGCAGTGAATCACTGACAGGGGTGGGTCAGCCCCAGCATTTT.

The chain couples TRBV28 to TRBJ2-7; D tentatively reads TRBD1 or TRBD2 (5 bases each). Germline assignment: CDR1 MDHEN and CDR2 SYDVKM. V lost 2 bases to trimming and J lost 2 bases, with 13 bases between them. The CDR3 has 15 residues. The CDR3 loop reads CASSLMGRTTYEQYF. CDR3 bases: TGTGCCAGCAGTTTAATGGGACGCACGACCTACGAGCAGTACTTC.

V usage is TRBV11-2 and J usage is TRBJ2-7; TRBD1 agrees at 11 bases. Germline V CDR1 and CDR2: SGHAT, FQNNGV. Trimming took 7 bases from V and 1 from J; bases not matched to a gene: 9. The CDR3 consists of 16 residues. In nucleotides, the CDR3 is TGTGCCAGCACCTGGACAGGGGGCAGGATATCCTACGAGCAGTACTTC. It translates to CASTWTGGRISYEQYF. Based on the CDR3 plus reference TRBV11-2 and TRBJ2-7, the full variable domain is EAGVAQSPRYKIIEKRQSVAFWCNPISGHATLYWYQQILGQGPKLLIQFQNNGVVDDSQLPKDRFSAERLKGVDSTLKIQPAKLEDSAVYLCASTWTGGRISYEQYFGPGTRLTVT.